The rows below give T cell receptor beta chains drawn from one sample of a study of blood T cell repertoires in COVID-19. The data were produced by immunoSEQ multiplex PCR, yet TCRdb's version contains in-frame clones alone and is incomplete. The table has 150,000 to 200,000 clones, over 65% seen once; the top ten hold roughly 18%. The sample comprised peripheral blood. Receptor source: a person aged 65 to 85 with COVID-19, enrolled during active disease. The CDR3 runs from the conserved cysteine through the conserved F or W. A D gene is named only where the DNA matches it firmly. Part of the rows lack a size; the others show once, few, many or a class for expanded clones.

>19|TRBD1|TRBJ1-5|.|TRBV28
TGTGCCAGCAGCCACCCCGGGACAGGGGACCGATATAGCAATCAGCCCCAGCATTTT
CASSHPGTGDRYSNQPQHF
>16|TRBD2|TRBJ2-2|few|TRBV5-1
TGCGCCAGCAGGCCGGGGAGCGGGGCAACCTCCGGGGAGCTGTTTTTT
CASRPGSGATSGELFF
>13|TRBD2|TRBJ2-7|.|TRBV5-4
TGTGCCAGCAGCCCCGAGGCAGCGGGAGAGCAGTACTTC
CASSPEAAGEQYF
>16|TRBD2|TRBJ2-2|.|TRBV30
TGTGCCTGGAGCGTATTGGCGGGAGGGCCGGCCGGGGAGCTGTTTTTT
CAWSVLAGGPAGELFF
>15|TRBD1|TRBJ1-5|.|TRBV28
TGTGCCAGCAGTCAACAGGGGGCGGCGGGTCAGCCCCAGCATTTT
CASSQQGAAGQPQHF
>15|TRBD2|TRBJ2-5|once|TRBV5-4
TGTGCCAGCAGCTTGGCCGGGGGGGTTCGGGAGACCCAGTACTTC
CASSLAGGVRETQYF
>13|TRBD2|TRBJ2-2|.|TRBV29-1
TGCAGCGTGTGGCGGGAGGGCCTGGGGGAGCTGTTTTTT
CSVWREGLGELFF
>14|.|TRBJ2-7|.|TRBV13
TGTGCCAGCAGCTTAGGCCTTTCAGGTTACGAGCAGTACTTC
CASSLGLSGYEQYF
>13|TRBD1|TRBJ2-5|.|TRBV19
TGTGCCAGTAAGACAGGGTCACAAGAGACCCAGTACTTC
CASKTGSQETQYF
>14|TRBD1|TRBJ1-2|.|TRBV11-2
TGTGCCAGCAGCGGCCGGGACAGGGGGTATGGCTACACCTTC
CASSGRDRGYGYTF
>17|.|TRBJ2-1|.|TRBV29-1
TGCAGCGTTGTCCCCCAAACTAGGGGGGGGTCCTACAATGAGCAGTTCTTC
CSVVPQTRGGSYNEQFF
>17|.|TRBJ1-1|.|TRBV9
TGTGCCAGCAGCGTAGGGGTTACTGGAGGGGTTAACACTGAAGCTTTCTTT
CASSVGVTGGVNTEAFF
>16|.|TRBJ1-3|.|TRBV9
TGTGCCAGCAGCGTAGGGAGGGTATCGGCTGGAAACACCATATATTTT
CASSVGRVSAGNTIYF
>12|.|TRBJ1-1|.|TRBV6-5
TGTGCCAGCAGATTTAAGAACACTGAAGCTTTCTTT
CASRFKNTEAFF
>14|.|TRBJ1-5|.|TRBV2
TGTGCCAGCAGAGGAGCCGGGGGGTCGGAGCCCCAGCATTTT
CASRGAGGSEPQHF
>13|.|TRBJ2-2|few|TRBV7-3
TGTGCCAGCAGCTTATTCGGTACCGGGGAGCTGTTTTTT
CASSLFGTGELFF
>19|.|TRBJ2-7|.|TRBV28
TGTGCCAGCAGTCCCCTTGACAGCGAAGCACCCAACCCTTACTACGAGCAGTACTTC
CASSPLDSEAPNPYYEQYF
>11|TRBD1|TRBJ1-1|once|TRBV12-3/TRBV12-4
TGTGCCAGCAGCAGACAGGGCGCAGCTTTCTTT
CASSRQGAAFF
>14|.|TRBJ1-2|.|TRBV18
TGTGCCAGCTCACCAGATGTGGCTGGCTATGGCTACACCTTC
CASSPDVAGYGYTF
>14|.|TRBJ2-5|.|TRBV4-1
TGCGCCAGCAGCCACGTACAGGCGGAAGGGACCCAGTACTTC
CASSHVQAEGTQYF
>16|TRBD1|TRBJ2-7|.|TRBV6-5
TGTGCCAGCAGTTACTCCGGGACAGGGGCCTCCCACGAGCAGTACTTC
CASSYSGTGASHEQYF
>17|TRBD1|TRBJ2-1|.|TRBV25-1
TGTGCCAGCAGTGAGGATATGGACAGGGGGTCCTACAATGAGCAGTTCTTC
CASSEDMDRGSYNEQFF
>13|.|TRBJ1-1|.|TRBV19
TGTGCCAGTAGTATACAGGCAGGGCGTGAAGCTTTCTTT
CASSIQAGREAFF
>12|.|TRBJ1-2|.|TRBV15
TGTGCCACCAGCAGAGATCATTATGGCTACACCTTC
CATSRDHYGYTF
>17|TRBD1|TRBJ2-7|.|TRBV19
TGTGCCAGTAGTATTTTTGGCGGGACAGGGTTTTCCTACGAGCAGTACTTC
CASSIFGGTGFSYEQYF
>13|TRBD1|TRBJ2-2|.|TRBV29-1
TGCAGCGCGGGACAGGGTCCAACCGGGGAGCTGTTTTTT
CSAGQGPTGELFF
>16|TRBD2|TRBJ2-3|.|TRBV15
TGTGCCACCAGCCCTGGCGGACTAGCGGGCACAGATACGCAGTATTTT
CATSPGGLAGTDTQYF
>17|TRBD1|TRBJ2-3|.|TRBV7-2
TGTGCCAGCAGCTTCCTCCCAGCAGGGGGCCGTACAGATACGCAGTATTTT
CASSFLPAGGRTDTQYF
>17|TRBD2|TRBJ2-1|.|TRBV5-1
TGCGCCAGCAGCTTGGAGGCTAGCGGGGGCCGGGGGAATGAGCAGTTCTTC
CASSLEASGGRGNEQFF
>15|.|TRBJ1-5|.|TRBV6-5
TGTGCCAGCACCCCAGGAGGGACGAGGGATTCACCCCAGCATTTT
CASTPGGTRDSPQHF
>15|.|TRBJ2-2|.|TRBV7-3
TGTGCCAGCAGTCGAGACTCGGGGAACACCGGGGAGCTGTTTTTT
CASSRDSGNTGELFF
>13|TRBD1|TRBJ1-6|.|TRBV6-5
TGTGCCAGCGACGACAGGGGAAATTCACCCCTCCACTTT
CASDDRGNSPLHF
>14|TRBD1|TRBJ1-6|.|TRBV7-9
TGTGCCAGCAGCTCCAAGGGGGCAGGGTCACCCCTCCACTTT
CASSSKGAGSPLHF
>16|TRBD2|TRBJ2-2|.|TRBV3-1/TRBV3-2
TGTGCCAGCAGCCGAGCGGGAGGGTCGGGCACCGGGGAGCTGTTTTTT
CASSRAGGSGTGELFF
>15|TRBD1|TRBJ2-2|.|TRBV6-2/TRBV6-3
TGTGCCAGCAGTTACTCAGGCAGGGGGACCGGGGAGCTGTTTTTT
CASSYSGRGTGELFF
>14|TRBD2|TRBJ2-7|.|TRBV7-2
TGTGCCAGCAGCCGGACTAGCGGGTTGAACGAGCAGTACTTC
CASSRTSGLNEQYF
>15|TRBD1|TRBJ2-7|.|TRBV19
TGTGCCACAAGTGGACAGGGGAACATAGGGTACGAGCAGTACTTC
CATSGQGNIGYEQYF
>17|.|TRBJ1-1|.|TRBV28
TGTGCCAGCAGTAACCCGGGGGGCGCCGGGTTTTTCACTGAAGCTTTCTTT
CASSNPGGAGFFTEAFF
>17|TRBD2|TRBJ2-7|.|TRBV7-2
TGTGCCAGCAGCTCTCAAGGGGCTCTAGCGGGAGATTACGAGCAGTACTTC
CASSSQGALAGDYEQYF
>15|.|TRBJ2-1|once|TRBV27
TGTGCCAGCAGTTTGCGGGGCACTTCCTACAATGAGCAGTTCTTC
CASSLRGTSYNEQFF
>12|TRBD2|TRBJ2-3|.|TRBV19
TGTGCCAGTCGGGACTACACAGATACGCAGTATTTT
CASRDYTDTQYF
>14|TRBD2|TRBJ2-5|.|TRBV18
TGTGCCACTTCTAGCGGGGGGAACCAAGAGACCCAGTACTTC
CATSSGGNQETQYF